This T cell receptor beta chain was identified in a study of cytomegalovirus exposure and HLA in healthy donors. Study results and limitations: TCR beta chain V- and J-gene trimming was linked, in a later analysis, to a missense variant in DCLRE1C. Earlier analysis yielded a pattern in which most TCR beta V segments were productive about 87% or about 30% of the time. Overall, approximately 180 TCR beta chains were annotated as cytomegalovirus-associated.

Regarding donors, all were healthy bone marrow donors. With 60 Vbeta and 13 Jbeta primers, the PCR was carried out. Using immunoSEQ multiplex PCR, the repertoire was profiled, and TCRdb retains in-frame clones only, with some absent. This table holds 85,000 to 100,000 clones, around nine tenths found once. This CDR3 spans 17 amino acids. Trimming removed 4 bases from V and 0 bases from J, with 14 bases in between. Germline values: CDR1 SGHRS, CDR2 YFSETQ. Comments on this clone: Antigen unknown.

V and J are TRBV5-1 and TRBJ2-6, with a weak D call TRBD1 (6 bases). Sequencing was carried out using PBMCs. The TCR comes from a man aged 25-45 years in good health and CMV-seropositive. This CDR3 is CASSPRTDSSGANVLTF. The CDR3 DNA reads as TGCGCCAGCAGCCCAAGGACGGACAGCTCTGGGGCCAACGTCCTGACTTTC.